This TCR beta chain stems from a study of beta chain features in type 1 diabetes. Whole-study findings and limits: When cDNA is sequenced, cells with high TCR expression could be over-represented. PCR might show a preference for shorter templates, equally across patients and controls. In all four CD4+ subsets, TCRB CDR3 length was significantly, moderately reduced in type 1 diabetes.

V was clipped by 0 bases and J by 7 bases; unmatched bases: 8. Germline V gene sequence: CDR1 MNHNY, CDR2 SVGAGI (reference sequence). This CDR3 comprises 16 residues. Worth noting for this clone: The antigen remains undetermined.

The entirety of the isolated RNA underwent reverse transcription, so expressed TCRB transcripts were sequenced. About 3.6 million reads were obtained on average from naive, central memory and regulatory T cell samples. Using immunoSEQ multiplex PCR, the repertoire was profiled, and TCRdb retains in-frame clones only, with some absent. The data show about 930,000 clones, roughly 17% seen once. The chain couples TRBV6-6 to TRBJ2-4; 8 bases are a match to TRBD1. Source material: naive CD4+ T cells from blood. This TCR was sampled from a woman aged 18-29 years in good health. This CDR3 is CASSYSPQTGDNIQYF. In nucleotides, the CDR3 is TGTGCCAGCAGTTACTCACCTCAGACAGGGGATAACATTCAGTACTTC.